This T cell receptor beta chain was found in a study of T cell clusters in autoimmune cytopenias. Some 34,000 genome equivalents of blood DNA were amplified for TRB. Germline V gene sequence: CDR1 SEHNR, CDR2 FQNEAQ (reference sequence). The CDR3 has 14 residues. One tube held mixed TRB-A and TRB-B primer pools for touch-down PCR. Using the multiplex PCR reads, TCRdb records one entry per CDR3 protein without DNA. This sample contains 7,000 or so distinct CDR3 sequences. The sample also formed part of further work on T cell repertoires in aging, cancer and after chemotherapy.

The sequence was obtained from a human donor in good health. The sample taken for sequencing was peripheral blood. The chain recombines TRBV7-9 with TRBJ2-5; lacking DNA, the TRBD1 call made by TCRdb goes unchecked. The CDR3 spells CASRIGGSQETQYF.